This entry describes one T cell receptor (beta chain). Authors' processing steps: It was from reference gene primer amplification that nucleated cell counts were estimated. Profiled with immunoSEQ multiplex PCR; TCRdb holds only in-frame clones, not every one. The V and J calls and clone size are taken from that table; D and trimming were inferred from the DNA. The table has about 140,000 clones, around 87% seen once; the top ten hold roughly 4%. J gave up 2 bases and V 2 bases, and 7 bases lay outside the gene matches. Germline assignment: CDR1 LGHNT and CDR2 FRNRAP. This CDR3 region has 17 residues. The entry originates in a study of blood T cell repertoires in COVID-19. Study-level information: Sites in the United States, Italy and Spain provided acute and convalescent COVID-19 samples. PBMCs, B-cell-depleted T cells, or T cells provided the cDNA or gDNA that made up the material.

The TCR was taken from a woman between 40 and 50 years old with acute or convalescent COVID-19. The chain couples TRBV12-5 to TRBJ2-3; 10 nucleotides agree with TRBD1. The material sequenced was peripheral blood. The CDR3 sequence: CASGLPTGTGDTDTQYF. The CDR3 nucleotides read TGTGCTAGTGGTTTGCCGACCGGGACAGGGGACACAGATACGCAGTATTTT.